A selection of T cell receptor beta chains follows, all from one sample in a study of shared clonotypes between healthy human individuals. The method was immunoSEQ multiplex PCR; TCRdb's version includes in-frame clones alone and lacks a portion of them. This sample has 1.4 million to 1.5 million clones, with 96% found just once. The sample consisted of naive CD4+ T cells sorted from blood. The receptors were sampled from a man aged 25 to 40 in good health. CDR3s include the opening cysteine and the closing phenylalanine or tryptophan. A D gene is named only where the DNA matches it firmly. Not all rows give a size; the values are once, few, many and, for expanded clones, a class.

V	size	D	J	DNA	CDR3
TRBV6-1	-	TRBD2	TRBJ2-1	TGTGCCAGCAGTGAACTCAGCGGGAGTTACAATGAGCAGTTCTTC	CASSELSGSYNEQFF
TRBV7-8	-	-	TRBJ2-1	TGTGCCAGCAGCTTTAGAGGGGGGACAGTCTACAATGAGCAGTTCTTC	CASSFRGGTVYNEQFF
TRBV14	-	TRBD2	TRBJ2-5	TGTGCCAGCAGCCAAGGGAGCCATGAGCGGGGGACCCAGTACTTC	CASSQGSHERGTQYF
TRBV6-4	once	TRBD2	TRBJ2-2	TGTGCCAGCAGTGTTAGCGGGGGCACCGGGGAGCTGTTTTTT	CASSVSGGTGELFF
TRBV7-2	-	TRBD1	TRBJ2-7	TGTGCCAGCGGAAGGGACAGGGTCTCCTACGAGCAGTACTTC	CASGRDRVSYEQYF
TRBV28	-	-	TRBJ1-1	TGTGCCAGCAGTTTAAGCAGGGAAGCTTTCTTT	CASSLSREAFF
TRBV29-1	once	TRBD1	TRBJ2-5	TGCAGCGGAGGGACAGGGGGAGAGACCCAGTACTTC	CSGGTGGETQYF
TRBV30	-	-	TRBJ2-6	TGTGCCTGGAGTGTACGCAGGGTAAACGTCCTGACTTTC	CAWSVRRVNVLTF
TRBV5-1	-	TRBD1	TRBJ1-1	TGCGCCAGCAGCCACGGGACAGGGTGGGAAGCTTTCTTT	CASSHGTGWEAFF
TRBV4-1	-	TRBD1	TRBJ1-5	TGCGCCAGCAGCCAATTTGCAGGGGGCCTTCAGCCCCAGCATTTT	CASSQFAGGLQPQHF
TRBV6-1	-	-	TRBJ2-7	TGTGCCAGCAGGTCGACAGAAGGGAACTACGAGCAGTACTTC	CASRSTEGNYEQYF
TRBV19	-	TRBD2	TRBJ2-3	TGTGCCAGTAATGTTGCTGGGGCGGGAGGGGCGCAGTATTTT	CASNVAGAGGAQYF
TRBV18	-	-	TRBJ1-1	TGTGCCAGCTCACCCATAAGCCTGAACACTGAAGCTTTCTTT	CASSPISLNTEAFF
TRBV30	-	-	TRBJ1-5	TGTGCCTGGAGTGACCCACAGGCAGTACAGCCCCAGCATTTT	CAWSDPQAVQPQHF
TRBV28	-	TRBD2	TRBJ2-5	TGTGCCAGCAGTCTTACAAGCGGGAGGGCCACAGAGACCCAGTACTTC	CASSLTSGRATETQYF
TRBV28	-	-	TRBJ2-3	TGTGCCACCACGAAGGGGGGGAGCACAGATACGCAGTATTTT	CATTKGGSTDTQYF
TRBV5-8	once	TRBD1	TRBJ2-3	TGTGCCAGCAGCGGACAGGGTTCAATCAGCACAGATACGCAGTATTTT	CASSGQGSISTDTQYF
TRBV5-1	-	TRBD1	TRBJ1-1	TGCGCCAGCATGGTAAGGGGGCGAGACACTGAAGCTTTCTTT	CASMVRGRDTEAFF
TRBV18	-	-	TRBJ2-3	TGTGCCACCTCGCCGGGAGATACGCAGTATTTT	CATSPGDTQYF